The 13 T cell receptor beta chains given below trace back to one sample, sequenced in a study of human T cells and chemical hapten exposure. TCRdb independently ran MiXCR on the RACE reads; one entry per CDR3 protein. The sample has a few hundred thousand distinct CDR3 sequences; roughly 8.9% are singletons. Time point noted: pre-sensitization, week 0. Treatment meaning: therapeutic diphenylcyclopropenone sensitization with weekly scalp DPC. The source material was whole blood, sampled in connection with sensitization to the hapten diphenylcyclopropenone (DPC). The receptors derive from a woman in her forties with alopecia areata. Some clones in this sample may be carry-over from other donors' samples.

The V call is TRBV6-6, the J call TRBJ2-7, with 12 bases aligning to TRBD2. CDR1 and CDR2 from the germline V gene are MNHNY and SVGAGI (reference sequence). The CDR3 consists of 15 residues. J lost 6 bases, V lost 0 bases, and 3 bases had no gene match. CDR3 DNA: TGTGCCAGCAGTTACTCCGAGGGACTAGCGGGCGAGCAGTACTTC. Translated: CASSYSEGLAGEQYF.

This clonotype has only a few counts. V gene TRBV28 combines with J gene TRBJ2-7; 16 bases align to TRBD2. Germline CDR1 MDHEN, CDR2 SYDVKM. With 5 bases clipped from V and 4 bases from J, the junction kept 11 bases outside the gene matches. This CDR3 comprises 18 residues. The CDR3 region has the DNA TGTGCCAGCAGTCTGTCTTTGGGACTAGCGGGAGGGTCTTACGAGCAGTACTTC. It is translated as CASSLSLGLAGGSYEQYF.

The V call is TRBV3-1, the J call TRBJ2-7, with TRBD2 matching over 13 bases. The CDR3 is 15 amino acids. V gave up 5 bases and J gave up 6 bases; unmatched junction bases: 7. The V gene's germline CDR1 is LGHDT and CDR2 YNNKEL (reference sequence). This CDR3 reads CASSYGLAGALEQYF. The CDR3 DNA reads TGTGCCAGCAGCTACGGACTAGCGGGAGCGCTCGAGCAGTACTTC.

Many counts were recorded for this clonotype. The chain links TRBV18 to TRBJ2-1; D unresolved. The germline V gene encodes CDR1 KGHSH and CDR2 LQKENI. This CDR3 is built from 15 residues. Between the trimmed V and J ends, which lost 0 bases and 4 bases, there was a span of 10 bases. Here the CDR3 reads CASSPPQEPYNEQFF. The CDR3 nucleotides are TGTGCCAGCTCACCACCGCAGGAACCTTACAATGAGCAGTTCTTC.

This sequence joins TRBV24-1 and TRBJ2-3; TRBD2 agrees at 7 bases. CDR1 is KGHDR and CDR2 is SFDVKD in the germline V gene. V dropped 4 bases and J dropped 5; count of bases not matched to a gene: 11. The CDR3 runs 16 residues. CDR3 loop: CATSEPPGSGQDTQYF. CDR3 in DNA: TGTGCCACCAGTGAACCCCCCGGTAGCGGGCAAGATACGCAGTATTTT.

This clonotype appeared many times. The chain links TRBV5-1 to TRBJ2-2; 7 bases match TRBD1. CDR3 length equals 15 residues. Per germline, CDR1 SGHRS and CDR2 YFSETQ. With 1 base clipped from V and 7 bases from J, the junction kept 7 bases outside the gene matches. CDR3 nucleotide sequence: TGCGCCAGCAGCTTGCGCCCCCAGGGGGACGGGGAGCTGTTTTTT. Protein sequence: CASSLRPQGDGELFF. The full variable domain, with the rest looked up from reference TRBV5-1 and TRBJ2-2, is KAGVTQTPRYLIKTRGQQVTLSCSPISGHRSVSWYQQTPGQGLQFLFEYFSETQRNKGNFPGRFSGRQFSNSRSEMNVSTLELGDSALYLCASSLRPQGDGELFFGEGSRLTVL.

This clonotype was observed at least ten times. The chain uses TRBV4-1 and TRBJ2-4; no clear D. Trimming removed 0 bases from V and 0 bases from J, with 18 bases in between. Germline V lookup: CDR1 MGHRA, CDR2 YSYEKL. The CDR3 is 19 residues long. CDR3 residues: CASSQDRVALSPAKNIQYF. The CDR3 nucleotides read TGCGCCAGCAGCCAAGACCGGGTTGCACTATCCCCAGCCAAAAACATTCAGTACTTC.

This clonotype was detected a few times. The chain uses TRBV7-9 and TRBJ2-7; TRBD2 matches at 7 bases. V gave up 6 bases and J gave up 6 bases; unmatched junction bases: 5. This CDR3 is 12 amino acids long. CDR1 and CDR2 from the germline V gene are SEHNR and FQNEAQ (reference sequence). CDR3 in amino acids: CASRSGGSEQYF. The CDR3 nucleotides read TGTGCCAGCAGGTCCGGGGGGAGCGAGCAGTACTTC. The whole variable domain, filled in from reference TRBV7-9 and TRBJ2-7, reads DTGVSQNPRHKITKRGQNVTFRCDPISEHNRLYWYRQTLGQGPEFLTYFQNEAQLEKSRLLSDRFSAERPKGSFSTLEIQRTEQGDSAMYLCASRSGGSEQYFGPGTRLTVT.

This chain joins TRBV20-1 and TRBJ1-1; D not resolved. This CDR3 has 11 amino acids. Germline CDR1 reads DFQATT; CDR2 reads SNEGSKA (reference sequence). Trimming cost V 7 bases and J 4 bases, with 10 bases left between them. This chain's CDR3 is CSGSRSTEAFF. The CDR3 DNA sequence: TGCAGTGGGAGCAGAAGCACTGAAGCTTTCTTT.

This clonotype occurred a few times. The V call is TRBV7-2, the J call TRBJ2-5; D is possibly TRBD1 or TRBD2 (7 bases each). CDR1 SGHTA and CDR2 FQGNSA come from the germline V gene. The CDR3 loop spans 14 amino acids. V dropped 3 bases and J dropped 4 bases, with 12 bases sitting between them. The CDR3 is CASSFQGGIETQYF. For the CDR3, the DNA is TGTGCCAGCAGCTTCCAGGGGGGGATAGAGACCCAGTACTTC. Full variable domain (rest looked up from reference TRBV7-2 and TRBJ2-5): GAGVSQSPSNKVTEKGKDVELRCDPISGHTALYWYRQSLGQGLEFLIYFQGNSAPDKSGLPSDRFSAERTGGSVSTLTIQRTQQEDSAVYLCASSFQGGIETQYFGPGTRLLVL.

The chain recombines TRBV5-1 with TRBJ2-7; the D gene is possibly TRBD1 (5 bases). The CDR3 loop spans 11 amino acids. Trimming left V 4 bases short and J 7 bases short, with 9 bases between. Germline lookup yields CDR1 SGHRS and CDR2 YFSETQ. CDR3: CASSPDREQYF. CDR3 DNA: TGCGCCAGCAGCCCCGACAGAGAGCAGTACTTC.

Comments on this clonotype: A read error is possible here, since a much larger clone lies one base away. The chain combines TRBV2 with TRBJ2-1; D is unclear. CDR1 and CDR2 from the germline V gene are SNHLY and FYNNEI. The length of the CDR3 is 13 residues. Trimming took 8 bases from V and 8 from J, leaving 16 bases between them. For the CDR3, the DNA is TGTGCCAGCGAAGAGGATCTTTACCATGAGCAGTTCTTC. It codes for CASEEDLYHEQFF.

This clonotype was seen a few times. The chain carries TRBV6-5 and TRBJ2-6; 7 bases are shared with TRBD1. Looked up from germline, CDR1 is MNHEY and CDR2 is SVGAGI. The CDR3 runs 15 residues. J lost 2 bases, V lost 6 bases, and 4 bases had no gene match. The CDR3 DNA follows: TGTGCCAGCAGGCCAGGGACAGCTGGGGCCAACGTCCTGACTTTC. Its translation is CASRPGTAGANVLTF.